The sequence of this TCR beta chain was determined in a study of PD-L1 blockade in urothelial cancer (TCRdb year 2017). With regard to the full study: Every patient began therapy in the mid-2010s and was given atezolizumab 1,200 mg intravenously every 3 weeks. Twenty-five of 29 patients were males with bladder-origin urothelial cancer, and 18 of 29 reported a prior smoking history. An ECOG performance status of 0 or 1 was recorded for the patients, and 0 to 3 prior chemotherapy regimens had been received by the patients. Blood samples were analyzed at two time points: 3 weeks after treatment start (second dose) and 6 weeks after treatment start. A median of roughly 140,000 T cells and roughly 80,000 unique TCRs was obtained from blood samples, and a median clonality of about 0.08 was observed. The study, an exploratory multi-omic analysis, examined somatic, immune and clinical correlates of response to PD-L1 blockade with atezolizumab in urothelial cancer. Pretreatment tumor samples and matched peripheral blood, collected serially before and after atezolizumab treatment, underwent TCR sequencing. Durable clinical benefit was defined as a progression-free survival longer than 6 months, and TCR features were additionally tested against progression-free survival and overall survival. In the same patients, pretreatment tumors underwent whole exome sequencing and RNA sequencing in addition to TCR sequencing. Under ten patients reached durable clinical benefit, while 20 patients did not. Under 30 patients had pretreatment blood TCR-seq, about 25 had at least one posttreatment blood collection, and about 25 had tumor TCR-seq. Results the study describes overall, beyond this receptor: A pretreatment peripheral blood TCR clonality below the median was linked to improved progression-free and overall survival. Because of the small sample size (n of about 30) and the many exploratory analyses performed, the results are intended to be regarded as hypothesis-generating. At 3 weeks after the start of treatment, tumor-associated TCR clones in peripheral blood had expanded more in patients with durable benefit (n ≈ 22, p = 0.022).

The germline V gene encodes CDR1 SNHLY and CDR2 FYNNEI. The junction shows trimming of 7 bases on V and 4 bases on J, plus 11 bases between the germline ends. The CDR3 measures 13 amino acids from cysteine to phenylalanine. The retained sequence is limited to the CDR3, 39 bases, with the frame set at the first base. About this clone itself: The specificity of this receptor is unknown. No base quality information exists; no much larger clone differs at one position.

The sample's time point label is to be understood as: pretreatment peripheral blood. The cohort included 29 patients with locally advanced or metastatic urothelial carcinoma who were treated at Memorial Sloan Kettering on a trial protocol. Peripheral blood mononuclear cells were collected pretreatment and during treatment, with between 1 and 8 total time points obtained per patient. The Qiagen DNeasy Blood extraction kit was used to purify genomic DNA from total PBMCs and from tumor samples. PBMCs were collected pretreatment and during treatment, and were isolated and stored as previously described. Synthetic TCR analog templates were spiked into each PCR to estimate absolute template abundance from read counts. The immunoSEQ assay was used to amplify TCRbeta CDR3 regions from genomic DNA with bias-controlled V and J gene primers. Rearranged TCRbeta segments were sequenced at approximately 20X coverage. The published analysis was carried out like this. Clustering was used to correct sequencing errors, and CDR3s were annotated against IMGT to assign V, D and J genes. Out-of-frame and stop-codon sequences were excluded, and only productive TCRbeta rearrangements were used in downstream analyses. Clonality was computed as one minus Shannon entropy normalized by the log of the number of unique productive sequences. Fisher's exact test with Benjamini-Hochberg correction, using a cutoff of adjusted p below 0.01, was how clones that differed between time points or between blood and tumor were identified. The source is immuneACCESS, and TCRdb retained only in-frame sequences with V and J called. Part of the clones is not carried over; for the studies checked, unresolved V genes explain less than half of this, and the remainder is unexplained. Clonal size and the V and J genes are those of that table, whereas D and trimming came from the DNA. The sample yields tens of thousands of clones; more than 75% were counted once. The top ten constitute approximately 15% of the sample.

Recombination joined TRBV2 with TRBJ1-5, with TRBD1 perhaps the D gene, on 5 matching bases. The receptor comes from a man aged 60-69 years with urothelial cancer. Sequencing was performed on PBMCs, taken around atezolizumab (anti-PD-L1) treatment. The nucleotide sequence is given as TGTGCCAGCACTCCGTCAGGGAATCAGCCCCAGCATTTT. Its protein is CASTPSGNQPQHF.